This T cell receptor beta chain was found in a study of cytomegalovirus exposure and HLA in healthy donors. Study-level results: The investigators catalogued 164 TCR beta chains as cytomegalovirus-associated. Earlier analysis found most TCR beta V segments productive about 90% or about 30% of the time. There were a few CMV-associated chains whose specificity for CMV antigens was confirmed in vitro.

Healthy individuals who donated bone marrow served as the donors. PCR used 60 Vbeta primers and 13 Jbeta primers. Measured with immunoSEQ multiplex PCR; TCRdb has only the in-frame clones, and not every one. Of about 100,000 clones in the sample, around three quarters were seen once. Of note for this clone: Its antigen is not known.

This receptor was obtained from a female donor in good health and CMV-seropositive. Sequences were obtained from PBMCs.

In DNA form, the CDR3 reads TGTGCCAGCAGCGAAAGGACTTGGGATACGCAGTATTTT. This translates into CASSERTWDTQYF. The V call is TRBV9, the J call TRBJ2-3; D might be TRBD2 (5 bases). Germline V lookup: CDR1 SGDLS, CDR2 YYNGEE. The V end was cut by 3 bases, the J end by 6 bases, with 11 bases between. This CDR3 spans 13 amino acids.